This entry lists 19 T cell receptor beta chains sequenced from one sample in a study of shared clonotypes between healthy human individuals. Libraries were prepared by immunoSEQ multiplex PCR; TCRdb keeps only in-frame clonotypes and omits some of them. The top ten hold 1% to 1.3% of the sample, which has around 2,000,000 clones, over 85% seen once. Naive CD8 cells lacked CD45RO and underwent positive selection for CCR7, leaving out terminally differentiated effector memory CD45RA+ cells. Sequences were obtained from naive CD8+ T cells sorted from blood. These receptors were taken from a man aged 18 to 29 in good health.

The chain combines TRBV7-9 with TRBJ2-5; TRBD1 is a possible D gene (5 bases). The V gene's germline CDR1 is SEHNR and CDR2 FQNEAQ (reference sequence). The CDR3 length is 18 residues. Between the trimmed V and J ends, which lost 5 bases and 3 bases, there was a span of 25 bases. CDR3 region: CASSVGSRVPPGEETQYF. DNA for the CDR3: TGTGCCAGCAGCGTAGGATCCAGGGTCCCCCCTGGAGAAGAGACCCAGTACTTC.

The chain employs TRBV9 and TRBJ1-2; weak D call: TRBD1 (5 bases). V lost 5 bases, J lost 3 bases, and 26 bases lay in between. CDR1 is SGDLS, CDR2 YYNGEE, per germline. The CDR3 length is 18 residues. The CDR3 reads CASSLIVQGEGRDYGYTF. CDR3 coding DNA: TGTGCCAGCAGTCTAATTGTCCAAGGGGAGGGTAGAGACTATGGCTACACCTTC.

As to this clone: Other DNA variants within this sample encode the same CDR3. The V and J genes are TRBV5-6 and TRBJ2-7, with 8 bases lining up with TRBD1. CDR3 length: 14 residues. The V segment lost 5 bases and the J segment 4 bases; nucleotides outside the gene matches: 8. Per germline, CDR1 SGHDT and CDR2 YYEEEE. CDR3 in amino acids: CASSPGQGAYEQYF. In DNA, the CDR3 is TGTGCCAGCAGTCCAGGACAGGGTGCGTACGAGCAGTACTTC.

The CDR3 DNA reads as TGTGCCAGCAGCTTGTCGGACTTGGGCTCCTACGAGCAGTACTTC. Protein: CASSLSDLGSYEQYF. V is TRBV5-6 and J is TRBJ2-7, with D tentatively TRBD2 (5 bases). Between the trimmed V and J ends, which lost 1 base and 0 bases, there was a span of 11 bases. The CDR3 consists of 15 residues. Germline values: CDR1 SGHDT, CDR2 YYEEEE.

The genes are TRBV2 and TRBJ1-5; tentative D call: TRBD1 (5 bases). V was clipped by 6 bases and J by 1 base, with 13 bases between them. Germline V CDR1 and CDR2: SNHLY, FYNNEI. CDR3 size: 15 residues. CDR3 sequence: CASRQGLESNQPQHF. In DNA form, the CDR3 reads TGTGCCAGCAGGCAGGGATTGGAGAGCAATCAGCCCCAGCATTTT.

This clone was observed once. This chain joins TRBV5-4 and TRBJ2-7; possibly TRBD2 for D (5 bases). Germline V gene sequence: CDR1 SGHNT, CDR2 YYREEE (reference sequence). CDR3 length: 11 amino acids. V was shortened by 4 bases and J by 12 bases, with 14 bases between the two germline ends. The CDR3, as DNA: TGTGCCAGCAGCCTCGACGGGAAATCGTACTTC. Translation: CASSLDGKSYF.

The chain joins TRBV25-1 to TRBJ2-5; D might be TRBD1 or TRBD2, each matching 6 bases. The germline V gene encodes CDR1 MGHDK and CDR2 SYGVNS. The length of the CDR3 is 14 residues. With 6 bases removed from V and 5 bases from J, the gap between germline ends came to 16 bases. The CDR3 reads CASREGVLGETQYF. Written as DNA, the CDR3 is TGTGCCAGCAGGGAGGGGGTACTAGGGGAGACCCAGTACTTC. Full variable domain (remainder filled in from reference TRBV25-1 and TRBJ2-5): EADIYQTPRYLVIGTGKKITLECSQTMGHDKMYWYQQDPGMELHLIHYSYGVNSTEKGDLSSESTVSRIRTEHFPLTLESARPSHTSQYLCASREGVLGETQYFGPGTRLLVL.

The V and J genes are TRBV25-1 and TRBJ1-4, with D perhaps TRBD1 (5 bases). Germline V gene lookup returns CDR1 MGHDK and CDR2 SYGVNS. V was clipped by 3 bases and J by 4 bases, with 9 bases between them. The CDR3 extends over 14 amino acids. The CDR3 coding sequence is TGTGCCAGCAGTGATGGGGACCTTAATGAAAAACTGTTTTTT. This translates into CASSDGDLNEKLFF.

Comment on this clone: Other DNA sequences within the sample encode an identical CDR3. The chain recombines TRBV27 with TRBJ1-1; no firm D call. Per the germline V gene, CDR1 is MNHEY and CDR2 is SMNVEV (reference sequence). The CDR3 is made up of 14 amino acids. V was clipped by 2 bases and J by 0 bases, with 7 bases between them. CDR3 nucleotides: TGTGCCAGCAGTTTAGGTCTCTTGAACACTGAAGCTTTCTTT. It is translated as CASSLGLLNTEAFF.

The chain has TRBV19 and TRBJ1-4; no definite D call. The CDR3 contains 17 residues. CDR1 and CDR2 (germline): LNHDA, SQIVND (reference sequence). The germline V and J ends were trimmed by 6 bases and 0 bases, with 17 bases remaining between them. The CDR3 region is CASREQAQAATNEKLFF. For the CDR3, the DNA is TGTGCCAGTAGGGAGCAGGCCCAAGCTGCAACTAATGAAAAACTGTTTTTT.

The chain links TRBV27 to TRBJ2-3; 9 bases line up with TRBD2. Per germline, CDR1 MNHEY and CDR2 SMNVEV (reference sequence). Trimming at V came to 5 bases and at J to 0 bases, leaving 6 bases not matched to a gene. CDR3 length: 16 amino acids. The DNA for the CDR3 is TGTGCCAGCAGTCTAACGACTAGCGGAAGCACAGATACGCAGTATTTT. It specifies CASSLTTSGSTDTQYF.

This sequence joins TRBV7-9 and TRBJ1-4; 9 nucleotides agree with TRBD1. CDR1 is SEHNR and CDR2 is FQNEAQ in the germline V gene (reference sequence). CDR3 length: 17 amino acids. Trimming took 2 bases from V and 7 from J; bases not matched to a gene: 11. CDR3 protein: CASSLSPGRQGGEKLFF. CDR3 DNA sequence: TGTGCCAGCAGCTTATCGCCCGGAAGACAGGGGGGTGAAAAACTGTTTTTT.

The count of this clone is one. V usage is TRBV10-1 and J usage is TRBJ1-6, with D hard to call. This CDR3 spans 14 amino acids. The germline CDR1 and CDR2 sequences are WNHNN and SYGVQD (reference sequence). The germline V and J ends were trimmed by 2 bases and 7 bases, with 9 bases remaining between them. The CDR3 DNA reads as TGCGCCAGCAGTGAGGACACGGCCAATTCACCCCTCCACTTT. This encodes CASSEDTANSPLHF.

The V and J genes are TRBV5-1 and TRBJ2-3; maybe TRBD2 (5 bases). Trimming shortened V by 2 bases and J by 0 bases, and 10 bases separated the two germline ends. Per the germline V gene, CDR1 is SGHRS and CDR2 is YFSETQ. The CDR3 has 15 amino acids. The CDR3 loop reads CASSFSATSTDTQYF. CDR3 sequence (DNA): TGCGCCAGCAGCTTTAGCGCGACAAGCACAGATACGCAGTATTTT.

CDR3 in amino acids: CAWSALGPGTEAFF. The CDR3 region has the DNA TGTGCCTGGAGCGCCTTGGGCCCGGGCACTGAAGCTTTCTTT. The genes are TRBV30 and TRBJ1-1; D unresolved. Germline lookup yields CDR1 GTSNPN and CDR2 SVGIG (reference sequence). The CDR3 contains 14 residues. With 3 bases removed from V and 4 bases from J, the gap between germline ends came to 15 bases.

This clone came up a few times. The rearrangement uses TRBV2 and TRBJ2-4; 9 nucleotides agree with TRBD2. The CDR3 has 17 amino acids. Per the germline V gene, CDR1 is SNHLY and CDR2 is FYNNEI. Trimming at V came to 6 bases and at J to 5 bases, leaving 14 bases not matched to a gene. The CDR3 bases are TGTGCCAGCAGCCTTTACAGGGCGGGAGGGCCCCAAAACATTCAGTACTTC. Protein: CASSLYRAGGPQNIQYF. Full variable domain (remainder filled in from reference TRBV2 and TRBJ2-4): EPEVTQTPSHQVTQMGQEVILRCVPISNHLYFYWYRQILGQKVEFLVSFYNNEISEKSEIFDDQFSVERPDGSNFTLKIRSTKLEDSAMYFCASSLYRAGGPQNIQYFGAGTRLSVL.

This chain connects TRBV9 to TRBJ2-5; TRBD2 matches 10 bases. J was trimmed by 5 bases and V by 4 bases; bases with no gene match: 14. Germline-derived CDR1 and CDR2 are SGDLS and YYNGEE. The CDR3 covers 17 residues. Here the CDR3 reads CASSPPGSGSGRETQYF. DNA of the CDR3: TGTGCCAGCAGCCCCCCGGGGTCGGGTAGCGGGAGGGAGACCCAGTACTTC.

This clone was found once. V and J are TRBV7-2 and TRBJ1-2, with D hard to call. CDR1 is SGHTA and CDR2 is FQGNSA in the germline V gene. Trimming removed 5 bases at V and 8 bases at J, with 18 bases between. The CDR3 has 14 residues. The CDR3 here is CASSLSWGSLGYTF. The DNA of the CDR3 is TGTGCCAGCAGCCTCAGTTGGGGTTCGCTGGGCTACACCTTC. The full variable domain, its missing parts supplied by reference TRBV7-2 and TRBJ1-2, is GAGVSQSPSNKVTEKGKDVELRCDPISGHTALYWYRQSLGQGLEFLIYFQGNSAPDKSGLPSDRFSAERTGGSVSTLTIQRTQQEDSAVYLCASSLSWGSLGYTFGSGTRLTVV.

This sequence joins TRBV6-5 and TRBJ2-1, with a possible D match to TRBD1 (6 bases). Trimming took 5 bases from V and 6 from J, leaving 8 bases between them. CDR1 and CDR2 (germline): MNHEY, SVGAGI. This CDR3 contains 12 residues. The CDR3 sequence is CASSNRVNEQFF. The CDR3 DNA is TGTGCCAGCAGTAACAGGGTCAATGAGCAGTTCTTC.